This T cell receptor beta chain was captured by sequencing in a study of T cells in Graves' hyperthyroidism and ophthalmopathy (dated by TCRdb to between 2018 and 2021). About the study as a whole: To identify distinguishing TCR V-J signatures, a discovery cohort of about a hundred patients was used, comprising 40 to 45 with Graves' ophthalmopathy and some 57 with stable Graves' hyperthyroidism. For training and testing, the approximately 92 patients in the discovery cohort were randomly divided in a 7:3 ratio. Prospective prediction of ophthalmopathy was tested in an independent validation cohort consisting of fewer than 20 hyperthyroidism patients and approximately 16 patients who later progressed to ophthalmopathy. After sampling, hyperthyroidism patients received methimazole starting at 30 mg daily, and ophthalmopathy patients received high-dose intravenous methylprednisolone. In addition, the study compared T-cell repertoires in thyroid tissue and in blood from six Graves' hyperthyroidism patients. According to the paper, TCR Vbeta CDR3 sequencing was carried out on over 130 peripheral blood samples, which came from around 43 ophthalmopathy, under 80 hyperthyroidism and approximately 17 progressor patients. Study-level results and caveats: Sample size was not statistically predetermined, and blinding of investigators to group allocation was not performed. In validation, the model predicted progression to ophthalmopathy with over 60% sensitivity and over 72% specificity, a median of 6.5 months before onset. Blood samples also contained most of the expanded thyroid clonotypes (frequency above 0.001), which suggests that blood repertoires may reflect thyroid immune responses. A 13 V-J signature model separated ophthalmopathy from stable hyperthyroidism, with about 88% sensitivity and 81.08% specificity in cross-validation and 80%/75% in testing.

Exclusion was applied to patients with uncontrolled infections, other autoimmune diseases, pregnancy or lactation. Diagnoses were established on the basis of clinical symptoms, serum thyroxine and TRAb, thyroid ultrasound, and orbital computed tomography. Total RNA was extracted with Trizol reagent, and quality was checked on an Agilent 2100 Bioanalyzer. TCR beta CDR3 regions were amplified from RNA transcripts. A first-round RT-PCR of the TCR CDR3 used the HTBI primer set with the Qiagen OneStep RT-PCR kit. Libraries were constructed in a second round of multiplex PCR, after which size selection and purification were performed. The libraries were sequenced on an Illumina HiSeq2000 using paired-end 100 bp reads. Regarding the original processing steps: SOAPnuke was used to process the raw data, throwing out any read that contained adapters or uncalled bases, had a mean Phred below 15, or lacked an exact constant-primer or identifier match. COPE v1.2.5 was used to merge high-quality paired reads, and clonotypes were defined as unique nucleotide sequences. Clonotypes were aligned to IMGT TRBV, TRBD and TRBJ reference segments using MiTCR v1.1. Only V-J combinations with frequency above 0.0001, covering about 99% of repertoires, were analysed. A TCS score was defined as the ratio of F50 (clonal expansion) to E x V (chaos), with BLOSUM62-based TCRdist applied between CDR3 peptides within each V-J. Welch's t-statistics and random forest reduced fewer than 600 V-J features to 13, which were used in a naive Bayes classifier (R e1071). Thyroid-blood repertoire similarity was quantified with the Morisita-Horn index. Through fastp at Q25 and MiXCR, TCRdb rebuilt clones from the public reads, retaining in-frame beta chains. Each CDR3 protein appears once, grouped with its most common genes and DNA. The V and J calls come from TCRdb's annotation, not from the publication. This sample comprises 600,000 to 700,000 distinct CDR3 sequences, nearly 45% of them detected only once. The ten biggest clones cover more than 7% of the sample.

The CDR3, cysteine through phenylalanine, is 15 amino acids long. The DNA shown is the 45-base CDR3, in frame from base 1. V loses 4 bases of germline sequence and J loses 2 bases, and the interval between the two ends is 12 bases. CDR1 and CDR2, looked up from the germline V gene (reference sequence), are LNHNV and YYDKDF. Turning to this clonotype: Its antigen is still unknown. Per-base quality was not reported, and no clone a single base away is much larger than it.

The TCR originated in an adult man with Graves' disease, either hyperthyroidism or ophthalmopathy (not recorded which). Sequencing input: peripheral blood or thyroid tissue (not recorded which). The chain is encoded by TRBV15 joined to TRBJ1-3; TRBD1 might be the D gene, on 5 matching bases. The nucleotide sequence is given as TGTGCCACCAGCACCAGGGTCGGTACTGGAAACACCATATATTTT. The resulting protein is CATSTRVGTGNTIYF.